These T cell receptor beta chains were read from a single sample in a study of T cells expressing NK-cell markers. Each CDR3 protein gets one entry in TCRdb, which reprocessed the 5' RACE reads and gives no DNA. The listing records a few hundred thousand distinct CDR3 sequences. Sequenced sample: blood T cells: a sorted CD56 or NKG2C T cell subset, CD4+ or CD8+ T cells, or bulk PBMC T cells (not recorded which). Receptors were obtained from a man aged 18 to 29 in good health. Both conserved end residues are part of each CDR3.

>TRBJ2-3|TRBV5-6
CASSSEIRGNPDTQYF
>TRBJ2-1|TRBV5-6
CASSRGTGAFYNEQFF
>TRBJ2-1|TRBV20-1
CSASFLGPYNEQFF
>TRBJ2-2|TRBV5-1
CASSRTSGSLNTGELFF
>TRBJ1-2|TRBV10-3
CAISESGRTNPYGYTF
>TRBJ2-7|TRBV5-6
CASRGLESNYEQYF
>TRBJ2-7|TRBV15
CATSKAGVSYEQYF
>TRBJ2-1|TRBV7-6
CASSIPASSRESPNEQFF
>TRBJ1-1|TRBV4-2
CASSQEQGIPSEAFF
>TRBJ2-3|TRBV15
CATSRASTDTQYF
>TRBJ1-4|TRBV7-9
CASSLSPNTGLFEKLFF
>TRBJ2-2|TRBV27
CASSLLSLGSPGELFF
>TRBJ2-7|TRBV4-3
CASSQVAQGPASGTYEQYF
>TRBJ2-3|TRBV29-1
CSAKRGLAGSDTQYF
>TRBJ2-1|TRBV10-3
CAISPMGNEQFF
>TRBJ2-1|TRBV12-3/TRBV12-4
CASTTGQFNEQFF
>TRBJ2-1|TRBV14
CASARAHNEQFF
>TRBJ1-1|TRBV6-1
CASSIGQGRRMNTEAFF
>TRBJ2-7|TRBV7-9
CASSPKQGFYEQYF
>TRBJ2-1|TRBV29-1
CSVEGYRDRAYNEQFF
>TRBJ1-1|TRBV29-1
CSVRRDMNTEAFF
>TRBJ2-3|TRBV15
CATSRDASGLAGDTDTQYF
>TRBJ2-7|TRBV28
CASSKLASSYEQYF
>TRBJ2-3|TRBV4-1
CASSRTSGSFTDTQYF
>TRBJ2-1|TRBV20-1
CSAVTSGRQFF
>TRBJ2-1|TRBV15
CATSRDRVSTAEQFF
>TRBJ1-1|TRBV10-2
CASSDSWGDMNTEAFF
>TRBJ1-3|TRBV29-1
CSVLGGGRGNTIYF
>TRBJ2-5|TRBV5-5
CASSLGAGGGGETQYF
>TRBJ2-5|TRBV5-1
CASKTQPGGMIVETQYF
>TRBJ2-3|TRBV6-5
CASSYDRINTQYF
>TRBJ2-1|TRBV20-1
CSASGLGKEQFF
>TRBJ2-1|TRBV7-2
CASSLNLAGVGNEQFF
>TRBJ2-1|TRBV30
CAWTRGTSGAYNEQFF
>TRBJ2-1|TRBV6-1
CASSRRSLAGLSNEQFF
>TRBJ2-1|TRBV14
CASSQEVGRVPYNEQFF
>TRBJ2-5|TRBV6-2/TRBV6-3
CASSLARWETQYF
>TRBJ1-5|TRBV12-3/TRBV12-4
CASSSEQGKNSNQPQHF
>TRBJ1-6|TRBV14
CASSLSTGPGGSPLHF
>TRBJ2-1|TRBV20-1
CSAWGRGSYNEQFF
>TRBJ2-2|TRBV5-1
CASSKLAGASGTGELFF
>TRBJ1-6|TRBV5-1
CASSLLGIKPGQGFSPLHF
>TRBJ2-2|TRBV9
CASSVSPPSGRPGELFF
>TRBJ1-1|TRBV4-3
CASSQSRQGSTEAFF
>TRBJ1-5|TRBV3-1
CASSQGAGDGNQPQHF
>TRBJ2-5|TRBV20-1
CSARDLAGDRETQYF
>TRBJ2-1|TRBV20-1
CSARDSSGRHSYNEQFF
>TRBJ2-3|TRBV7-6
CASSLDHGSGTDTQYF
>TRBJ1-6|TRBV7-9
CASSLGGLVSPLHF
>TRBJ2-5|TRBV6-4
CAEPTGQETQYF
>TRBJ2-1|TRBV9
CASSAGQGLREQFF
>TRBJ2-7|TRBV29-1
CSVAGTSAYEQYF
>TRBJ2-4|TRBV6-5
CASSYLASGRLGKNIQYF
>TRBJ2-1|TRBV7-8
CASSQKAGSSYNEQFF